This TCR beta chain was captured in a study of T cells in Graves' hyperthyroidism and ophthalmopathy. No progression to ophthalmopathy during 18 months of follow-up defined stable disease. This clonotype was picked up many times. Its antigen is unknown. Researchers took RNA transcripts and amplified the TCR beta CDR3 regions from them. During a first-round RT-PCR of the TCR CDR3, the HTBI primer set was used. TCRdb passed the multiplex PCR reads through MiXCR, listing each CDR3 protein once. The table lists hundreds of thousands of distinct CDR3 sequences, approximately 15% of them singletons. Study results and limitations: Ophthalmopathy could be told apart from stable hyperthyroidism with a 13 V-J model. Ophthalmopathy was model-predicted a median about 6.9 months pre-onset.

The sequenced material came from blood. The sequence came from a woman aged 18-29 years with Graves' hyperthyroidism.

Here the CDR3 DNA reads TGTGCCAGCAGCCAAGAGGTGGCGGGGAGGATTACAGATACGCAGTATTTT. Translated, it gives CASSQEVAGRITDTQYF. V usage is TRBV3-1 and J usage is TRBJ2-3, with D perhaps matching TRBD2 (6 bases). The germline V gene encodes CDR1 LGHDT and CDR2 YNNKEL (reference sequence). V was pared by 0 bases and J by 3 bases, with 16 bases between. The CDR3 length is 17 residues.